This TCR beta chain was retrieved from a study of T cell responses to AZD1222 COVID-19 vaccine. Overall study: Pooling covered second doses at about 4 or about 12 weeks.

Study-level points and caveats: AZD1222 recipients seropositive at baseline numbered only six.

The protocol was immunoSEQ multiplex PCR, while the TCRdb copy is restricted to in-frame clones and leaves out a portion. Here the sample spans 100,000 to 150,000 clones, just over 85% being singletons. The table lists this clone with a few counts. The target antigen is unknown. Germline V gene sequence: CDR1 SNHLY, CDR2 FYNNEI. The CDR3 runs to 15 residues. Trimming cost V 6 bases and J 0 bases, with 12 bases left between them. The input for sequencing was peripheral blood, taken on day 0 of AZD1222 vaccination. The receptor was derived from an adult in good health. The genes are TRBV2 and TRBJ2-1, with D perhaps matching TRBD2 (6 bases). The CDR3 region is CASRRTTLSYNEQFF. CDR3 coding DNA: TGTGCCAGCAGGAGGACTACCCTCTCCTACAATGAGCAGTTCTTC.